The rows below give T cell receptor beta chains drawn from one sample of a study of blood T cell repertoires in COVID-19. Profiled with immunoSEQ multiplex PCR; TCRdb holds only in-frame clones, not every one. The data show 110,000 or so clones, approximately 90% seen once. The specimen sequenced was peripheral blood. These receptors came from a woman in her forties or fifties with acute or convalescent COVID-19. Each CDR3 is given with its conserved first and last residue. A D gene is named only where the DNA matches it firmly. Size is stated for part of the rows, as once, few or many counts, or as a class when the clone is expanded.

cdr3_nt,cdr3_aa,j_call,v_call,clone_size,d_call
TGTGCCAGCAGCCAACGTGACGGCCCGGAGGAGCCCCAGCATTTT,CASSQRDGPEEPQHF,TRBJ1-5,TRBV3-1/TRBV3-2,.,.
TGTGCCAGCAGCCCCCCGGACAGCTACACTGAAGCTTTCTTT,CASSPPDSYTEAFF,TRBJ1-1,TRBV9,.,.
TGTGCCAGCCATGACAGTTCTCCTTTTTCACCCCTCCACTTT,CASHDSSPFSPLHF,TRBJ1-6,TRBV27,.,.
TGTGCCAGCTCACCAAGTAGGGCAGGGCTCTACGAGCAGTACTTC,CASSPSRAGLYEQYF,TRBJ2-7,TRBV18,.,.
TGTGCCAGCAGCCCAACTGGGCCCGGTGGGGAGCAGTACTTC,CASSPTGPGGEQYF,TRBJ2-7,TRBV7-3,.,.
TGTGCCACCAGCAGACAGGGGGCGTCTCAGCCCCAGCATTTT,CATSRQGASQPQHF,TRBJ1-5,TRBV15,once,TRBD1
TGTGCCAGCAGACGGGACAGCTTGAACACTGAAGCTTTCTTT,CASRRDSLNTEAFF,TRBJ1-1,TRBV7-9,.,TRBD1
TGCGCCAGCAGCCAAGATATCTACGGTAATGAAAAACTGTTTTTT,CASSQDIYGNEKLFF,TRBJ1-4,TRBV4-1,.,.
TGTGCCAGCAGCCCCCGGGGTGGGAGCACCATATATTTT,CASSPRGGSTIYF,TRBJ1-3,TRBV3-1/TRBV3-2,once,.
TGCGCCACCCGACAGCCGGTGAATAGCAATCAGCCCCAGCATTTT,CATRQPVNSNQPQHF,TRBJ1-5,TRBV5-1,.,.
TGTGCCAGCTCGCGGGGGGACAGCTCCTATAATTCACCCCTCCACTTT,CASSRGDSSYNSPLHF,TRBJ1-6,TRBV18,.,TRBD1
TGTGCCAGCTCCCGGTCCAGGGCGTACGAGCAGTACTTC,CASSRSRAYEQYF,TRBJ2-7,TRBV27,few,.
TGTGCCAGCTCAGCGGGGCCTGGAGCATACGAGCAGTACTTC,CASSAGPGAYEQYF,TRBJ2-7,TRBV7-2,.,TRBD2
TGTGCCAGCAGTTCCAGGGGTAGGGCTGAAGCTTTCTTT,CASSSRGRAEAFF,TRBJ1-1,TRBV28,.,.
TGTGCCAGCAGCGAGGGGACAGTCGTGAACACTGAAGCTTTCTTT,CASSEGTVVNTEAFF,TRBJ1-1,TRBV5-4,.,TRBD1
TGTGCCAGCAGCCCCGGGATCCTCAATCAGCCCCAGCATTTT,CASSPGILNQPQHF,TRBJ1-5,TRBV28,.,.
TGCAGTGCTAGTTCGAGGGGGACTAGCGTAGGGGGTGAGCAGTTCTTC,CSASSRGTSVGGEQFF,TRBJ2-1,TRBV20-1,.,TRBD2
TGTGCCAGCAGCAGGGACAATGAGCAGTTCTTC,CASSRDNEQFF,TRBJ2-1,TRBV6-5,few,.
TGCGCCAGCAGCATGGGACAGGGGGCAGTCTATGGCTACACCTTC,CASSMGQGAVYGYTF,TRBJ1-2,TRBV5-1,.,TRBD1
TGTGCCAGCAGTCTAGTCGCGACTAGCGGCCTCGATGAGCAGTTCTTC,CASSLVATSGLDEQFF,TRBJ2-1,TRBV7-9,once,TRBD2
TGTGCCAGCAGCTTATCGGGGCCCCAGCATTTT,CASSLSGPQHF,TRBJ1-5,TRBV7-2,.,.
TGTGCCAGCAGCTTCGGGGGTGAATCCCCCGACTACGAGCAGTACTTC,CASSFGGESPDYEQYF,TRBJ2-7,TRBV7-9,few,.